This T cell receptor (beta chain) was profiled in a study of blood T cells in healthy people across ages. Points from the study as a whole: TCR beta diversity, measured per million T cells, fell in a roughly linear way with age.

Each sample used at least 7 million PBMCs. The second PCR ran roughly 6 to 12 cycles with a sample-barcoded 5' primer and J-beta primers. TCRdb used MiXCR to reprocess the 5' RACE reads, holding one entry per CDR3 protein. Of hundreds of thousands of distinct CDR3 sequences listed, 25% are singletons. In germline, CDR1 is SGHTA, CDR2 FQGTGA. With 5 bases removed from V and 2 bases from J, the gap between germline ends came to 15 bases. The CDR3 is 15 amino acids. In regard to this clonotype: Its antigen is still unknown.

The same data also contributed to another study, on T cells of mothers and their children.

The J gene is TRBJ2-5, the V gene TRBV7-3, with a possible D match to TRBD1 (7 bases). The sequencing input was blood. This receptor was identified in a boy aged 5-17 years in good health. CDR3 sequence: CASSQRAGQQETQYF. The CDR3, as DNA: TGTGCCAGCAGCCAAAGGGCGGGACAGCAAGAGACCCAGTACTTC.